This entry lists 25 T cell receptor beta chains sequenced from one sample in a study of shared clonotypes between healthy human individuals. Measured with immunoSEQ multiplex PCR; TCRdb has only the in-frame clones, and not every one. The sample lists approximately 500,000 clones, 60% to 80% seen once, with around 12% in the top ten. Sequencing was done on a sample of PBMCs. These receptors were collected from a woman aged 40 to 55 in good health. Some clones in this sample may be carry-over from other donors' samples.

This chain links TRBV5-4 with TRBJ2-5, with D maybe TRBD2 (6 bases). The CDR3 totals 14 residues. CDR1 SGHNT and CDR2 YYREEE come from the germline V gene (reference sequence). V lost 6 bases and J 5 bases, leaving 17 bases between the germline ends. This CDR3 is CASTSKSEGETQYF. Here the CDR3 DNA reads TGTGCCAGCACCTCCAAATCGGAGGGGGAGACCCAGTACTTC.

This rearrangement joins TRBV27 to TRBJ2-1; D possibly corresponds to TRBD2 (5 bases). Trimming pared 5 bases from V and 2 bases from J, leaving 10 bases between. This CDR3 region has 14 residues. Germline CDR1 and CDR2: MNHEY and SMNVEV (reference sequence). The CDR3 DNA sequence: TGTGCCAGCAGTCCGGGAAACACCTACAATGAGCAGTTCTTC. Protein sequence: CASSPGNTYNEQFF.

The genes are TRBV2 and TRBJ2-2; TRBD2 is a possible D gene (6 bases). V was pared by 8 bases and J by 5 bases, with 12 bases between. Germline V gene sequence: CDR1 SNHLY, CDR2 FYNNEI. This CDR3 has 13 amino acids. The CDR3 bases are TGTGCCAGCCGTTGGGGGAGGACCGGGGAGCTGTTTTTT. It codes for CASRWGRTGELFF.

CDR3 amino acids: CASSLSVRNRSYNEQFF. In nucleotides, the CDR3 is TGTGCCAGCAGCTTATCAGTAAGAAACCGCTCCTACAATGAGCAGTTCTTC. The J gene is TRBJ2-1, the V gene TRBV5-6; no clear D. The CDR3 is made up of 17 amino acids. Looked up from germline, CDR1 is SGHDT and CDR2 is YYEEEE. Trimming left V 2 bases short and J 0 bases short, with 15 bases between.

This chain connects TRBV13 to TRBJ2-7, with TRBD1 as a possible D gene (6 bases). This CDR3 has 15 residues. The germline V gene has CDR1 PRHDT and CDR2 FYEKMQ (reference sequence). The V and J ends lost 4 bases and 5 bases respectively, with 18 bases between them. The CDR3 here is CASSSNRDGRDEQYF. The DNA for the CDR3 is TGTGCCAGCAGCTCGAACAGGGATGGTAGGGACGAGCAGTACTTC. Full variable domain (missing parts from reference TRBV13 and TRBJ2-7): AAGVIQSPRHLIKEKRETATLKCYPIPRHDTVYWYQQGPGQDPQFLISFYEKMQSDKGSIPDRFSAQQFSDYHSELNMSSLELGDSALYFCASSSNRDGRDEQYFGPGTRLTVT.

The chain combines TRBV29-1 with TRBJ2-1; the D gene is possibly TRBD2 (6 bases). Germline lookup yields CDR1 SQVTM and CDR2 ANQGSEA. The CDR3 loop spans 13 amino acids. V was cut by 5 bases and J by 9 bases, with 17 bases left in between. The CDR3, as DNA: TGCAGCGTTCCTAAGGAGGGGACGGGTGAGCAGTTCTTC. The encoded protein is CSVPKEGTGEQFF.

This chain uses TRBV30 with TRBJ2-2, with D uncertain. Germline loops: CDR1 GTSNPN, CDR2 SVGIG (reference sequence). The length of the CDR3 is 12 residues. Trimming left V 3 bases short and J 7 bases short, with 9 bases between. The CDR3 protein is CAWRAPGGELFF. CDR3 nucleotide sequence: TGTGCCTGGAGGGCCCCTGGCGGGGAGCTGTTTTTT. The full variable domain, rest sourced from reference TRBV30 and TRBJ2-2, is SQTIHQWPATLVQPVGSPLSLECTVEGTSNPNLYWYRQAAGRGLQLLFYSVGIGQISSEVPQNLSASRPQDRQFILSSKKLLLSDSGFYLCAWRAPGGELFFGEGSRLTVL.

This clone was counted between two and nine times. The chain has TRBV7-8 and TRBJ2-7; possible D gene TRBD2, 5 bases. This CDR3 has 13 residues. V was trimmed by 5 bases and J by 6 bases, leaving 14 bases between them. Germline V lookup: CDR1 SGHVS, CDR2 FQNEAQ. CDR3 DNA sequence: TGTGCCAGCAGCAGCCTGGGGAGAGGCGAGCAGTACTTC. It yields the protein CASSSLGRGEQYF.

The rearrangement joins TRBV19 to TRBJ2-7, with 10 bases identical to TRBD2. This CDR3 comprises 16 residues. Per germline, CDR1 LNHDA and CDR2 SQIVND (reference sequence). V trimming: 3 bases; J trimming: 3 bases; junction bases outside the gene matches: 8. CDR3 DNA sequence: TGTGCCAGTAGTATTCTAGCGGGAGCGGCTGGCTACGAGCAGTACTTC. Translation: CASSILAGAAGYEQYF.

The rearrangement joins TRBV7-2 to TRBJ2-7; D not certain. The CDR3 extends over 14 amino acids. The V gene lost 1 base and the J gene lost 0 bases, with 7 bases spanning the gap. Germline V lookup: CDR1 SGHTA, CDR2 FQGNSA. This CDR3 reads CASSLGALSYEQYF. CDR3 nucleotides: TGTGCCAGCAGCTTAGGGGCCCTCTCCTACGAGCAGTACTTC.

This chain joins TRBV29-1 and TRBJ2-5, with a possible D match to TRBD2 (5 bases). This CDR3 contains 13 residues. Germline V lookup: CDR1 SQVTM, CDR2 ANQGSEA. The V gene lost 7 bases and the J gene lost 5 bases, with 17 bases spanning the gap. CDR3 nucleotides: TGCAGCGCAGAGCCCCGAGGGCGTGAGACCCAGTACTTC. Its translation: CSAEPRGRETQYF.

The rearrangement joins TRBV18 to TRBJ2-5; the match to TRBD2 covers 7 bases. The CDR3 has 11 residues. Germline CDR1 reads KGHSH; CDR2 reads LQKENI. With V trimmed by 6 bases and J by 7 bases, 2 bases remained unmatched. The CDR3 coding sequence is TGTGCCAGCTCGGGACTACCGACCCAGTACTTC. Amino acids: CASSGLPTQYF. Based on the CDR3 plus reference TRBV18 and TRBJ2-5, the full variable domain is NAGVMQNPRHLVRRRGQEARLRCSPMKGHSHVYWYRQLPEEGLKFMVYLQKENIIDESGMPKERFSAEFPKEGPSILRIQQVVRGDSAAYFCASSGLPTQYFGPGTRLLVL.

The CDR3 nucleotides are TGTGCCAGCAGCTTGGGCGACTTGCTCGGGGGTTACGAGCAGTACTTC. Residues: CASSLGDLLGGYEQYF. V usage is TRBV7-9 and J usage is TRBJ2-7; TRBD2 is a possible D gene (6 bases). The CDR3 spans 16 residues. Trimming pared 3 bases from V and 4 bases from J, leaving 19 bases between. Germline V gives CDR1 SEHNR, CDR2 FQNEAQ (reference sequence).

The chain uses TRBV6-4 and TRBJ2-1, with D possibly TRBD2 on 6 matching bases. Trimming took off 4 bases at V and 1 base at J, with 14 bases between the two ends. The CDR3 is 16 residues long. Germline lookup yields CDR1 MRHNA and CDR2 SNTAGT. CDR3 sequence (DNA): TGTGCCAGCAGTGTGCTAGCGTCAAATTCCTACAATGAGCAGTTCTTC. It codes for CASSVLASNSYNEQFF.

The chain has TRBV5-6 and TRBJ2-3; possibly TRBD2 for D (6 bases). Trimming stripped 2 bases from V and 5 bases from J, with 9 bases between. Germline CDR1 reads SGHDT; CDR2 reads YYEEEE. This CDR3 has 13 amino acids. The CDR3 bases are TGTGCCAGCAGCTTACGCGGGGAAGATACGCAGTATTTT. Its translation is CASSLRGEDTQYF. The full variable domain, in which reference TRBV5-6 and TRBJ2-3 provide the parts outside the CDR3, is DAGVTQSPTHLIKTRGQQVTLRCSPKSGHDTVSWYQQALGQGPQFIFQYYEEEERQRGNFPDRFSGHQFPNYSSELNVNALLLGDSALYLCASSLRGEDTQYFGPGTRLTVL.

This chain links TRBV15 with TRBJ2-7; TRBD1 or TRBD2 may be the D gene (5 bases each). V lost 6 bases to trimming and J lost 6 bases, with 21 bases between them. Germline CDR1 LNHNV, CDR2 YYDKDF (reference sequence). The length of the CDR3 is 15 residues. CDR3 in amino acids: CATRSTGTTVGEQYF. The CDR3 coding sequence is TGTGCCACCAGAAGCACCGGGACCACCGTGGGCGAGCAGTACTTC. Combining the CDR3 with reference TRBV15 and TRBJ2-7 gives the whole variable domain DAMVIQNPRYQVTQFGKPVTLSCSQTLNHNVMYWYQQKSSQAPKLLFHYYDKDFNNEADTPDNFQSRRPNTSFCFLDIRSPGLGDTAMYLCATRSTGTTVGEQYFGPGTRLTVT.

The chain carries TRBV29-1 and TRBJ1-1; weak D call: TRBD1 (6 bases). The CDR3 extends over 14 amino acids. Per germline, CDR1 SQVTM and CDR2 ANQGSEA. Trimming removed 5 bases from V and 4 bases from J, with 17 bases in between. CDR3 nucleotides: TGCAGCGTTAATCAGGGAGGGGGTGGCACTGAAGCTTTCTTT. Translation: CSVNQGGGGTEAFF.

This chain links TRBV2 with TRBJ2-3; TRBD2 agrees at 10 bases. V shed 10 bases and J 1 base; nucleotides not matched to a gene: 11. The germline gives CDR1 SNHLY, CDR2 FYNNEI. The CDR3 loop spans 16 amino acids. The CDR3 DNA reads TGTGCCACCAAGGGTCTAGCGGGAGTAGGCACAGATACGCAGTATTTT. This translates into CATKGLAGVGTDTQYF.

The genes are TRBV7-2 and TRBJ2-7, with TRBD2 matching 13 bases. The germline V gene has CDR1 SGHTA and CDR2 FQGNSA. V was pared by 4 bases and J by 4 bases, with 10 bases of the junction left unmatched. CDR3 length: 17 amino acids. The CDR3: CASSSQPGLAGLYEQYF. In DNA, the CDR3 is TGTGCCAGCAGCTCTCAACCGGGACTAGCGGGACTTTACGAGCAGTACTTC.

The genes are TRBV19 and TRBJ2-7, with D possibly being TRBD1 (6 bases). Trimming stripped 3 bases from V and 3 bases from J, with 9 bases between. In germline, CDR1 is LNHDA, CDR2 SQIVND (reference sequence). This CDR3 contains 13 residues. The CDR3 coding sequence is TGTGCCAGTAGTATCGACAGGTTCTACGAGCAGTACTTC. Its protein is CASSIDRFYEQYF.

This chain connects TRBV19 to TRBJ2-1; 8 bases are shared with TRBD2. The V gene end was trimmed by 6 bases and the J gene end by 0 bases; junction bases not matched to a gene: 7. In germline, CDR1 is LNHDA, CDR2 SQIVND (reference sequence). The CDR3 loop spans 16 amino acids. Here the CDR3 reads CASRLSGTHSYNEQFF. The CDR3 DNA follows: TGTGCCAGTAGACTTAGCGGGACTCACTCCTACAATGAGCAGTTCTTC.

The CDR3 DNA is TGTGCCAGCAGTGAACAAGCGGGGACCTACGAGCAGTACTTC. It translates to CASSEQAGTYEQYF. This chain uses TRBV6-1 with TRBJ2-7; 7 positions match TRBD2. The V gene's germline CDR1 is MNHNS and CDR2 SASEGT. Unmatched junction bases numbered 3, after V lost 2 bases and J lost 2 bases. CDR3 size: 14 residues.

This clone was seen repeatedly, ten times or more. The chain carries TRBV18 and TRBJ1-1; 7 nucleotides match TRBD1. Losses at the gene ends were 1 base for V and 4 bases for J; bases not matched to a gene: 3. The CDR3 is made up of 14 amino acids. CDR1 and CDR2 (germline): KGHSH, LQKENI. The CDR3 is CASSPQGASTEAFF. For the CDR3, the DNA is TGTGCCAGCTCACCACAGGGGGCAAGCACTGAAGCTTTCTTT.

This clone is a singleton in its sample. The same CDR3 is also encoded by other DNA sequences in this sample. V is TRBV2 and J is TRBJ1-1; D perhaps matches TRBD1 (6 bases). V was shortened by 4 bases and J by 0 bases, with 6 bases between the two germline ends. The CDR3 has 13 amino acids. Germline V gene data show CDR1 as SNHLY and CDR2 as FYNNEI. For the CDR3, the DNA is TGTGCCAGCAGTGGACAGGTGAACACTGAAGCTTTCTTT. Its translation is CASSGQVNTEAFF.

This rearrangement joins TRBV4-1 to TRBJ1-5; 7 nucleotides line up with TRBD1. The trim removed 1 base at V and 3 bases at J, leaving 6 bases unmatched. The CDR3 runs 16 residues. Germline CDR1 reads MGHRA; CDR2 reads YSYEKL. The CDR3 bases are TGCGCCAGCAGCCAAGTCGGGGACAGATACAATCAGCCCCAGCATTTT. Translating it yields CASSQVGDRYNQPQHF.